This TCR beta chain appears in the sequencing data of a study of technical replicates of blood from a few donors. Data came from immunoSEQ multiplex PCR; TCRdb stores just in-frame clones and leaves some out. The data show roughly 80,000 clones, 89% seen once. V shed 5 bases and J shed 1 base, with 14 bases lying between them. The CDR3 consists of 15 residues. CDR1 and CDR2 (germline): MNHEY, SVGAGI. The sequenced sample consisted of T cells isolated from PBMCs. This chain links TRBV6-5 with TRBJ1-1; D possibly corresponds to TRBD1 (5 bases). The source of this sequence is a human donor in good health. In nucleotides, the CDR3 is TGTGCCAGCAGTCCCTCCGGACACGCGAACACTGAAGCTTTCTTT. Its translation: CASSPSGHANTEAFF.